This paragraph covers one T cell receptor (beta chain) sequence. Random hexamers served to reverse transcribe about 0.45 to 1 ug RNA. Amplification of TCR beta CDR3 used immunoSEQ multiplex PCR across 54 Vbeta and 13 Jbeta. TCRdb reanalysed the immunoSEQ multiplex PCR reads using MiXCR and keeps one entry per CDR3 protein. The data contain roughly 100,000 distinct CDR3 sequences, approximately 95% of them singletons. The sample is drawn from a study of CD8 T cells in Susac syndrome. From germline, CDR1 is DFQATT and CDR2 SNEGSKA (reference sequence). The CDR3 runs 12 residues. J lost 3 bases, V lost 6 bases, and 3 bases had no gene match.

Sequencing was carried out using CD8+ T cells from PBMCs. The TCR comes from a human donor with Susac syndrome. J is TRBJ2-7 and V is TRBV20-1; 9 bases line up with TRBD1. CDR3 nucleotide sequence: TGCAGTGCCACGGACAGGGGCTACGAGCAGTACTTC. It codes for CSATDRGYEQYF.